This TCR beta chain appears in the sequencing data of a study of blood T cells in healthy people across ages. Across the study: There was about one barcoded beta molecule captured by template switching per two T cells. The study's findings and limits: CMV status of donors was unknown, possibly confounding expanded clonotype changes.

The amount of total RNA extracted per sample was at least 6 micrograms. Concerning this clonotype itself: Its target is not known.

Then a second PCR, running roughly 6 to 11 cycles, was carried out with a sample-barcoded 5' primer and a J-beta primer mix. A tag from a template-switch adaptor with 12 random nucleotides marked each cDNA molecule. One entry per CDR3 protein, called by TCRdb with MiXCR from the 5' RACE reads. The sample consists of 1.5 million to 2 million distinct CDR3 sequences, around 42% of them appearing once. The CDR3 spans 14 residues. Germline loops: CDR1 SGDLS, CDR2 YYNGEE. V trimming: 2 bases; J trimming: 6 bases; junction bases outside the gene matches: 3. The sequence came from a human donor in good health. The rearrangement links TRBV9 to TRBJ2-1; 9 positions match TRBD2. The sequencing input was blood. DNA of the CDR3: TGTGCCAGCAGCGTGCTAGCGGGGAGCAATGAGCAGTTCTTC. Translating it yields CASSVLAGSNEQFF.